Shown below are 9 T cell receptor beta chains from a single sample sequenced in a study of blood T cell repertoires in COVID-19. This table comes from immunoSEQ multiplex PCR, and its TCRdb copy is limited to in-frame clones, with some not included. Among about 130,000 clones listed, roughly 83% were seen once. Sequencing was done on a sample of peripheral blood. These receptors were collected from a woman of 80 years or more with acute or convalescent COVID-19.

This chain joins TRBV15 and TRBJ1-2; 9 bases align to TRBD1. The CDR3 has 15 amino acids. V trimming: 2 bases; J trimming: 6 bases; junction bases outside the gene matches: 7. The germline V gene has CDR1 LNHNV and CDR2 YYDKDF (reference sequence). CDR3 in amino acids: CATSRYGQGTDGYTF. CDR3 sequence (DNA): TGTGCCACCAGCAGATATGGACAGGGGACTGATGGCTACACCTTC.

The chain recombines TRBV11-2 with TRBJ2-7, with 7 nucleotides matching TRBD1. The V and J ends lost 2 bases and 2 bases, in that order; junction bases with no gene match: 3. The V gene's germline CDR1 is SGHAT and CDR2 FQNNGV. The CDR3 runs to 14 residues. CDR3 region: CASSLLQGAYEQYF. The CDR3 DNA reads TGTGCCAGCAGCTTATTGCAGGGGGCCTACGAGCAGTACTTC.

The sample holds one count of this clone. The J gene is TRBJ2-1, the V gene TRBV28; TRBD2 might be the D (7 bases). The CDR3 is made up of 16 amino acids. The V end lost 4 bases, the J end lost 4 bases, and 17 bases lay between the germline ends. Germline V gene lookup returns CDR1 MDHEN and CDR2 SYDVKM. CDR3 in DNA: TGTGCCAGCAGTTCCCGTGGGGGGGCCAAGTACAATGAGCAGTTCTTC. It is translated as CASSSRGGAKYNEQFF.

This clone was seen just once. V usage is TRBV2 and J usage is TRBJ1-3; 10 bases line up with TRBD1. Germline values: CDR1 SNHLY, CDR2 FYNNEI. Germline trimming cut 6 bases from V and 7 bases from J; bases unmatched to any gene: 9. CDR3 length: 15 amino acids. The CDR3 is CASRGQGFSGNTIYF. CDR3 DNA sequence: TGTGCCAGCAGGGGACAGGGGTTTTCCGGGAACACCATATATTTT. Full variable domain (outside the CDR3, taken from reference TRBV2 and TRBJ1-3): EPEVTQTPSHQVTQMGQEVILRCVPISNHLYFYWYRQILGQKVEFLVSFYNNEISEKSEIFDDQFSVERPDGSNFTLKIRSTKLEDSAMYFCASRGQGFSGNTIYFGEGSWLTVV.

The J gene is TRBJ1-5, the V gene TRBV6-1, with 8 positions matching TRBD1. The length of the CDR3 is 17 residues. With V trimmed by 3 bases and J by 1 base, 8 bases remained unmatched. CDR1 is MNHNS, CDR2 SASEGT, per germline. The CDR3 bases are TGTGCCAGCAGTGACCTACTATGGACAGGGAGCAATCAGCCCCAGCATTTT. Translation: CASSDLLWTGSNQPQHF.

This rearrangement joins TRBV10-3 to TRBJ1-6; TRBD1 aligns across 9 bases. Unmatched junction bases numbered 3, after V lost 2 bases and J lost 7 bases. CDR1 and CDR2 from the germline V gene are ENHRY and SYGVKD. The CDR3 sequence is 15 residues long. In DNA form, the CDR3 reads TGTGCCATCAGTGAGCCGGGACAGGGAAATTCACCCCTCCACTTT. Translation: CAISEPGQGNSPLHF.

The rearrangement uses TRBV10-1 and TRBJ2-3, with 8 bases fitting TRBD2. CDR3 length: 15 amino acids. Looked up from germline, CDR1 is WNHNN and CDR2 is SYGVQD (reference sequence). The V segment lost 8 bases and the J segment 2 bases; nucleotides outside the gene matches: 9. CDR3 amino acids: CASDPRGATTDTQYF. The CDR3 DNA is TGCGCCAGCGATCCGCGGGGGGCAACCACAGATACGCAGTATTTT.

The chain employs TRBV30 and TRBJ1-5; 8 bases line up with TRBD1. CDR1 and CDR2 from the germline V gene are GTSNPN and SVGIG (reference sequence). The CDR3 is 17 residues long. V gave up 3 bases and J gave up 0 bases; unmatched junction bases: 10. The CDR3, as DNA: TGTGCCTGGAGCACAACCGGGACAGGACTTAGCAATCAGCCCCAGCATTTT. Amino acids: CAWSTTGTGLSNQPQHF.

The chain is built from TRBV11-3 and TRBJ2-3, with TRBD1 matching over 9 bases. CDR1 is SGHNT, CDR2 YENEEA, per germline. This CDR3 comprises 16 residues. The V gene end was trimmed by 1 base and the J gene end by 2 bases; junction bases not matched to a gene: 4. The CDR3 DNA follows: TGTGCCAGCAGCTTAGGGGGGACAGGGTACACAGATACGCAGTATTTT. This encodes CASSLGGTGYTDTQYF.